One and the same sample provided the 28 T cell receptor beta chains below, sequenced in a study of T cell responses to AZD1222 COVID-19 vaccine. Repertoires were generated with immunoSEQ multiplex PCR, while TCRdb's copy carries only in-frame clones and drops some. The profile shows roughly 140,000 clones, around nine tenths of them singletons. This sample comprised peripheral blood, obtained on day 0 of MenACWY control vaccination. The receptors here all came from an adult in good health.

The V and J genes are TRBV7-9 and TRBJ1-2; D gene uncertain. This CDR3 has 15 residues. Germline loops: CDR1 SEHNR, CDR2 FQNEAQ (reference sequence). The germline V and J ends were trimmed by 1 base and 8 bases, with 17 bases remaining between them. In nucleotides, the CDR3 is TGTGCCAGCAGCTTAGGGACCCCCTCTGTCGGGGGCTACACCTTC. Amino acids: CASSLGTPSVGGYTF.

A remark on this clone: The same CDR3 also results from other DNA sequences found in this sample. The rearrangement joins TRBV30 to TRBJ1-5; D call uncertain. The CDR3 length is 12 residues. Germline values: CDR1 GTSNPN, CDR2 SVGIG (reference sequence). Trimming pared 5 bases from V and 3 bases from J, leaving 8 bases between. Here the CDR3 DNA reads TGTGCCTGGGGACGTTCCAATCAGCCCCAGCATTTT. Its protein product is CAWGRSNQPQHF.

This clone was seen only once. The chain's CDR3 is CASSSHVGTIMNTEAFF. CDR3 DNA sequence: TGTGCCAGCAGCTCTCATGTCGGGACTATTATGAACACTGAAGCTTTCTTT. The gene calls are TRBV14 and TRBJ1-1, with D maybe TRBD1 (5 bases). V gave up 5 bases and J gave up 0 bases, with 19 bases separating them. Germline V gives CDR1 SGHDN, CDR2 FVKESK. This CDR3 contains 17 residues.

This chain joins TRBV18 and TRBJ1-6; TRBD1 might be the D (5 bases). The V end was cut by 3 bases, the J end by 9 bases, with 15 bases between. CDR3 length: 15 residues. CDR1 is KGHSH and CDR2 is LQKENI in the germline V gene. This CDR3 is CASSPGTVTSSPLHF. CDR3 coding DNA: TGTGCCAGCTCACCGGGGACGGTCACGAGTTCACCCCTCCACTTT.

The V and J genes are TRBV10-1 and TRBJ2-2; D is unresolved. Deletions cut 7 bases from V and 4 bases from J, with 13 bases between. This CDR3 is 14 amino acids long. Per germline, CDR1 WNHNN and CDR2 SYGVQD (reference sequence). The CDR3 here is CASIKSQSTGELFF. CDR3 coding DNA: TGCGCCAGCATCAAATCACAGAGCACCGGGGAGCTGTTTTTT.

V is TRBV3-1 (or the pseudogene TRBV3-2) and J is TRBJ1-2; D is possibly TRBD1 (6 bases). CDR3 length: 13 residues. The germline V gene encodes CDR1 LGHDT and CDR2 YNNKEL (reference sequence). Trimming stripped 4 bases from V and 5 bases from J, with 11 bases between. CDR3 in amino acids: CASSRAGTYGYTF. The DNA of the CDR3 is TGTGCCAGCAGCCGAGCCGGGACATATGGCTACACCTTC.

The chain combines TRBV7-8 with TRBJ1-2; the D is unclear. This CDR3 contains 13 residues. Germline CDR1 reads SGHVS; CDR2 reads FQNEAQ. Trimming pared 4 bases from V and 6 bases from J, leaving 12 bases between. CDR3: CASSSRFGDGYTF. In DNA form, the CDR3 reads TGTGCCAGCAGCTCGAGGTTTGGTGATGGCTACACCTTC.

The rearrangement joins TRBV27 to TRBJ1-1, with 10 bases identical to TRBD1. The CDR3 is 15 residues long. The V gene end was trimmed by 5 bases and the J gene end by 5 bases; junction bases not matched to a gene: 8. Germline assignment: CDR1 MNHEY and CDR2 SMNVEV (reference sequence). CDR3 residues: CASSPRDRGGTEAFF. CDR3 DNA sequence: TGTGCCAGCAGTCCTCGGGACAGGGGAGGGACTGAAGCTTTCTTT.

CDR3 nucleotides: TGTGCCAGCACCTCTTACCTCAGGGACGGAGGGGGCTACACCTTC. Residues: CASTSYLRDGGGYTF. The chain has TRBV27 and TRBJ1-2; possibly TRBD1 for D (5 bases). CDR3 size: 15 residues. Trimming removed 7 bases from V and 8 bases from J, with 23 bases in between. Per germline, CDR1 MNHEY and CDR2 SMNVEV (reference sequence).

The chain combines TRBV30 with TRBJ2-7; no definite D call. The CDR3 runs to 11 residues. Trimming removed 5 bases at V and 2 bases at J, with 7 bases between. The V gene's germline CDR1 is GTSNPN and CDR2 SVGIG (reference sequence). For the CDR3, the DNA is TGTGCCTGGGGCCTCGCCTACGAGCAGTACTTC. Amino acid sequence: CAWGLAYEQYF.

The CDR3 loop is CASSTRFQPQHF. The CDR3 nucleotides read TGTGCCAGCAGTACCAGGTTTCAGCCCCAGCATTTT. The rearrangement joins TRBV12-3 or TRBV12-4 to TRBJ1-5; no clear D. The CDR3 has 12 amino acids. V was cut by 5 bases and J by 6 bases, with 8 bases left in between.

The table lists this clone with a few counts. The CDR3: CASSRTSGRYQGHTGELFF. CDR3 coding DNA: TGTGCCAGCAGCCGGACTAGCGGGAGGTACCAAGGACACACCGGGGAGCTGTTTTTT. This chain joins TRBV2 and TRBJ2-2, with 14 positions matching TRBD2. The V gene's germline CDR1 is SNHLY and CDR2 FYNNEI. With V trimmed by 6 bases and J by 3 bases, 12 bases remained unmatched. The CDR3 sequence is 19 residues long.

The J gene is TRBJ2-5, the V gene TRBV3-1 (or the pseudogene TRBV3-2), with a possible D match to TRBD2 (6 bases). V lost 8 bases and J 5 bases, leaving 21 bases between the germline ends. Germline lookup yields CDR1 LGHDT and CDR2 YNNKEL (reference sequence). The CDR3 length is 15 residues. DNA for the CDR3: TGTGCCAGCGGCACCGCAGGGACTGGGCGGGAGACCCAGTACTTC. Translation gives CASGTAGTGRETQYF.

In its sample, this clone was seen once. This chain connects TRBV3-1 (or the pseudogene TRBV3-2) to TRBJ1-2; no clear D gene. The CDR3 is 14 amino acids. With 1 base removed from V and 4 bases from J, the gap between germline ends came to 10 bases. The germline CDR1 and CDR2 sequences are LGHDT and YNNKEL (reference sequence). The CDR3 DNA sequence: TGTGCCAGCAGCCAAGGAGGGAATGGCTATGGCTACACCTTC. Encoded protein: CASSQGGNGYGYTF.

The J gene is TRBJ2-2, the V gene TRBV2, with 8 bases identical to TRBD2. Trimming at V came to 6 bases and at J to 4 bases, leaving 1 base not matched to a gene. This CDR3 comprises 13 residues. CDR1 is SNHLY, CDR2 FYNNEI, per germline. CDR3 DNA sequence: TGTGCCAGCAGCACTAGCGGCACCGGGGAGCTGTTTTTT. Residues: CASSTSGTGELFF.

This clone appeared once. The gene calls are TRBV2 and TRBJ1-2, with D uncertain. Per germline, CDR1 SNHLY and CDR2 FYNNEI. The CDR3 extends over 14 amino acids. V was shortened by 0 bases and J by 3 bases, with 8 bases between the two germline ends. Here the CDR3 reads CASSEALPDYGYTF. In nucleotides, the CDR3 is TGTGCCAGCAGTGAAGCGCTCCCTGACTATGGCTACACCTTC. The variable domain in full, completed from reference TRBV2 and TRBJ1-2, reads EPEVTQTPSHQVTQMGQEVILRCVPISNHLYFYWYRQILGQKVEFLVSFYNNEISEKSEIFDDQFSVERPDGSNFTLKIRSTKLEDSAMYFCASSEALPDYGYTFGSGTRLTVV.

The J gene is TRBJ2-4, the V gene TRBV3-1 (or the pseudogene TRBV3-2), with a possible D match to TRBD1 (6 bases). Germline V gene data show CDR1 as LGHDT and CDR2 as YNNKEL (reference sequence). Trimming pared 3 bases from V and 0 bases from J, leaving 12 bases between. The CDR3 runs to 16 residues. The CDR3 here is CASSHGTSLAKNIQYF. CDR3 sequence (DNA): TGTGCCAGCAGCCACGGGACATCTTTAGCCAAAAACATTCAGTACTTC.

This sequence joins TRBV4-1 and TRBJ2-1; TRBD2 aligns across 7 bases. The V gene's germline CDR1 is MGHRA and CDR2 YSYEKL. The CDR3 loop spans 15 amino acids. V shed 3 bases, J shed 0 bases, and the junction held 2 bases outside the gene matches. The CDR3 bases are TGCGCCAGCAGCCACACGGGGGGCTCCTACAATGAGCAGTTCTTC. Its translation is CASSHTGGSYNEQFF.

The chain is built from TRBV27 and TRBJ2-1; 12 bases are shared with TRBD2. CDR1 and CDR2 from the germline V gene are MNHEY and SMNVEV (reference sequence). The ends lost 5 bases at V and 8 bases at J; junction bases unmatched: 4. This CDR3 comprises 14 residues. CDR3 amino acids: CASSTSGRNDEQFF. In DNA form, the CDR3 reads TGTGCCAGCAGTACTAGCGGGAGGAACGATGAGCAGTTCTTC.

The gene calls are TRBV27 and TRBJ1-2, with 8 bases that match TRBD1. Germline V gene data show CDR1 as MNHEY and CDR2 as SMNVEV (reference sequence). V lost 8 bases, J lost 4 bases, and 6 bases stayed unmatched. This CDR3 has 13 residues. The CDR3 here is CASSDRGGYGYTF. In nucleotides, the CDR3 is TGTGCCAGCTCCGACAGGGGTGGCTATGGCTACACCTTC.

Of note for this clone: The junction shows a germline mismatch at one end, possibly a read error. The chain has TRBV29-1 and TRBJ2-2; the D is unclear. CDR1 SQVTM and CDR2 ANQGSEA come from the germline V gene. CDR3 length: 14 amino acids. The CDR3 DNA reads as TGCACCGTTGCCCTACAGAGGAACACCGGGGAGCTGTTTTTT. Amino acid sequence: CTVALQRNTGELFF.

This clone appeared a single time. V usage is TRBV7-6 and J usage is TRBJ2-5; 10 bases match TRBD2. Germline V gene sequence: CDR1 SGHVS, CDR2 FNYEAQ. Trimming removed 2 bases from V and 4 bases from J; junction bases left unmatched: 7. The CDR3 totals 16 residues. CDR3 sequence: CASSLSTSGNRETQYF. The CDR3 nucleotides are TGTGCCAGCAGCTTAAGTACTAGCGGGAATCGAGAGACCCAGTACTTC. The full variable domain, in which reference TRBV7-6 and TRBJ2-5 provide the parts outside the CDR3, is GAGVSQSPRYKVTKRGQDVALRCDPISGHVSLYWYRQALGQGPEFLTYFNYEAQQDKSGLPNDRFSAERPEGSISTLTIQRTEQRDSAMYRCASSLSTSGNRETQYFGPGTRLLVL.

J is TRBJ1-5 and V is TRBV15; D uncertain. V shed 0 bases and J shed 9 bases, with 15 bases lying between them. This CDR3 is built from 15 residues. Germline loops: CDR1 LNHNV, CDR2 YYDKDF (reference sequence). The CDR3 loop reads CATSRDSILLAPQHF. The CDR3 bases are TGTGCCACCAGCAGAGATTCAATCCTACTAGCGCCCCAGCATTTT. The variable domain in full, with the rest retrieved from reference TRBV15 and TRBJ1-5, is DAMVIQNPRYQVTQFGKPVTLSCSQTLNHNVMYWYQQKSSQAPKLLFHYYDKDFNNEADTPDNFQSRRPNTSFCFLDIRSPGLGDTAMYLCATSRDSILLAPQHFGDGTRLSIL.

V and J are TRBV6-5 and TRBJ2-1; TRBD2 aligns across 13 bases. Trimming cost V 6 bases and J 8 bases; bases outside gene matches: 10. The CDR3 is 16 residues long. Looked up from germline, CDR1 is MNHEY and CDR2 is SVGAGI. The CDR3 protein is CASRYGLAGVFDEQFF. DNA for the CDR3: TGTGCCAGCAGATACGGACTAGCGGGAGTCTTTGATGAGCAGTTCTTC.

The chain carries TRBV6-5 and TRBJ2-2, with D possibly being TRBD1 (6 bases). This CDR3 region has 14 residues. Trimming shortened V by 8 bases and J by 4 bases, and 14 bases separated the two germline ends. Germline V gives CDR1 MNHEY, CDR2 SVGAGI. CDR3 coding DNA: TGTGCCAGCTTTAGAACAGGGACCACCGGGGAGCTGTTTTTT. It codes for CASFRTGTTGELFF.

The chain recombines TRBV6-5 with TRBJ2-5; tentative D call: TRBD2 (5 bases). The CDR3 is 13 residues long. Germline V lookup: CDR1 MNHEY, CDR2 SVGAGI. V was trimmed by 4 bases and J by 5 bases, leaving 11 bases between them. The CDR3 DNA reads as TGTGCCAGCAGTTTGAGGGAAGGGGAGACCCAGTACTTC. Residues: CASSLREGETQYF.

The chain joins TRBV10-1 to TRBJ2-2; 7 positions agree with TRBD1. CDR3 size: 17 residues. The V and J ends lost 0 bases and 7 bases, in that order; junction bases with no gene match: 11. Per germline, CDR1 WNHNN and CDR2 SYGVQD (reference sequence). This CDR3 is CASSESQFRTGLGELFF. CDR3 coding DNA: TGCGCCAGCAGTGAGTCCCAGTTCAGGACAGGCCTCGGGGAGCTGTTTTTT.

This rearrangement joins TRBV28 to TRBJ1-2; TRBD1 agrees at 7 bases. The V and J ends lost 4 bases and 8 bases, in that order; junction bases with no gene match: 10. This CDR3 is 14 amino acids long. The germline CDR1 and CDR2 sequences are MDHEN and SYDVKM. CDR3 sequence: CASSYIDRARGYTF. Here the CDR3 DNA reads TGTGCCAGCAGTTACATCGACAGGGCCCGGGGCTACACCTTC.